This entry features one T cell receptor (beta chain) sequence. In this sample, this clonotype turned up a few times. This receptor's antigen is unknown. Given a much more abundant clone one base away, this may be a read error. Lymph node samples were obtained from the axillary draining lymph nodes of breast cancer patients. CDR1 SGDLS and CDR2 YYNGEE are derived from the germline V gene. Counted from cysteine to phenylalanine, this CDR3 has 14 amino acids. The entry retains the CDR3 DNA only, 42 bases that are in frame from base 1. The listed sequencing device is Illumina HiSeq 2000. Multiplex PCR amplification was used to generate the TCR beta chain libraries. The amplified TCR beta chain products were analyzed by high-throughput sequencing. In TCRdb, the public reads were trimmed at Q25 with fastp and aligned with MiXCR, with productive beta chains retained. Rows matching on CDR3 protein sequence are summarized as one entry with the most common DNA and genes. The sample table shows around 230,000 distinct CDR3 sequences, and less than 45% are seen once. The ten largest clones add up to about 3.9% of the sample.

These data belong to a study of breast tumors, draining lymph nodes, adjacent tissues (dated by TCRdb to the mid-2010s). About the study as a whole: In breast cancer patients, the study compared the TCR beta repertoires of tumor, adjacent nontumor tissue and axillary lymph nodes. The study was designed to assess the relationships and possible T-cell exchange between tumor, surrounding tissue and draining lymph node repertoires in human breast cancer.

Study-wide findings and limitations: Tumor T-cell repertoires showed less diversity than lymph node repertoires and more diversity than nontumor tissue repertoires, and tumor T-cell repertoires showed preferential V and J gene usage. A scenario in which most tumor T cells derive from the lymph node and then expand within tumor tissue was judged to be consistent with the data. The conclusion that tumor T cells originate in lymph nodes was framed as consistent with a hypothesis rather than directly demonstrated. Tumor and nontumor tissue repertoires were significantly more similar in luminal-like than in basal-like breast cancer.

Sequencing input: axillary lymph node tissue. The TCR was taken from a female donor with breast cancer. Some clones in this sample may be carry-over from other donors' samples. The rearranged chain carries TRBV9 and TRBJ1-5; TRBD1 agrees with 7 junctional bases. The CDR3: CASSVGDSNQPQPF. The nucleotide sequence is given as TGTGCCAGCAGCGTAGGGGACAGCAATCAGCCCCAGCCTTTT. Reference TRBV9 and TRBJ1-5 genes cover what lies past the CDR3, so the full variable domain is DSGVTQTPKHLITATGQRVTLRCSPRSGDLSVYWYQQSLDQGLQFLIQYYNGEERAKGNILERFSAQQFPDLHSELNLSSLELGDSALYFCASSVGDSNQPQPFGDGTRLSIL.